These 20 T cell receptor beta chains originate from one sample sequenced in a study of cytomegalovirus exposure and HLA in healthy donors. The PCR was carried out with 60 Vbeta primers and 13 Jbeta primers. Using immunoSEQ multiplex PCR, the repertoire was profiled, and TCRdb retains in-frame clones only, with some absent. The sample lists 150,000 to 200,000 clones; roughly 80% were seen once. Source material: PBMCs. These receptors were obtained from a man aged 35 to 55 in good health and CMV-seronegative.

The V call is TRBV18, the J call TRBJ2-1, with 8 nucleotides matching TRBD2. V was pared by 7 bases and J by 5 bases, with 16 bases of the junction left unmatched. The CDR3 runs 17 residues. Germline lookup yields CDR1 KGHSH and CDR2 LQKENI. The CDR3 DNA reads as TGTGCCAGCTACTTACTAGCGGCCGGGGCGAGGAACAATGAGCAGTTCTTC. Residues: CASYLLAAGARNNEQFF.

The chain couples TRBV18 to TRBJ2-7; 8 bases map to TRBD2. V shed 3 bases, J shed 0 bases, and the junction held 7 bases outside the gene matches. Germline V gives CDR1 KGHSH, CDR2 LQKENI. The CDR3 has 16 residues. CDR3 DNA: TGTGCCAGCTCACCTCCGGGACTAGGGAGCTCCTACGAGCAGTACTTC. It is translated as CASSPPGLGSSYEQYF.

Details on this clone: The same CDR3 arises from other DNA sequences in this sample as well. This chain joins TRBV28 and TRBJ1-2; 9 bases match TRBD1. Germline V CDR1 and CDR2: MDHEN, SYDVKM. Trimming removed 6 bases from V and 8 bases from J; junction bases left unmatched: 7. The CDR3 loop spans 13 amino acids. Here the CDR3 DNA reads TGTGCCAGCAGCCCGGGACAGGGTTTGGGCTACACCTTC. This translates into CASSPGQGLGYTF.

J is TRBJ2-2 and V is TRBV27, with TRBD2 as a possible D gene (7 bases). Trimming left V 4 bases short and J 2 bases short, with 17 bases between. Germline CDR1 and CDR2: MNHEY and SMNVEV (reference sequence). CDR3 length equals 17 residues. This CDR3 reads CASSSGGLIGNTGELFF. The CDR3 DNA reads as TGTGCCAGCAGTTCCGGGGGGCTGATCGGTAACACCGGGGAGCTGTTTTTT.

The chain is built from TRBV9 and TRBJ2-7; 7 bases line up with TRBD2. In germline, CDR1 is SGDLS, CDR2 YYNGEE. This CDR3 has 16 amino acids. Trimming cost V 3 bases and J 0 bases; bases outside gene matches: 9. The CDR3 DNA reads TGTGCCAGCAGCGGGGGGGAGGGCCGGAGCTCCTACGAGCAGTACTTC. The encoded protein is CASSGGEGRSSYEQYF.

J is TRBJ1-5 and V is TRBV19; 7 bases match TRBD1. Germline lookup yields CDR1 LNHDA and CDR2 SQIVND (reference sequence). V dropped 9 bases and J dropped 1; count of bases not matched to a gene: 9. The CDR3 totals 15 residues. CDR3: CASRRDRASNQPQHF. The CDR3 nucleotides read TGTGCCAGCAGGAGAGACAGGGCCAGCAATCAGCCCCAGCATTTT.

This chain connects TRBV6-4 to TRBJ2-2; D might be TRBD1 (6 bases). Trimming stripped 6 bases from V and 6 bases from J, with 14 bases between. Germline V gene lookup returns CDR1 MRHNA and CDR2 SNTAGT. This CDR3 has 14 residues. DNA of the CDR3: TGTGCCAGCAGGGGTAACAGGGCTTCCGGGGAGCTGTTTTTT. Its translation is CASRGNRASGELFF.

With regard to this clone: Here the CDR3 omits its conserved ending phenylalanine or tryptophan, so a read error is the likely source. The chain joins TRBV28 to TRBJ1-5, with TRBD1 matching over 10 bases. The germline gives CDR1 MDHEN, CDR2 SYDVKM. Losses at the gene ends were 4 bases for V and 7 bases for J; bases not matched to a gene: 7. The CDR3 has 15 residues. Here the CDR3 DNA reads TGTGCCAGCAGTTCCCGACAGGGGGCCGGGCAGCCCCAGCATCTT. Protein: CASSSRQGAGQPQHL.

The V gene is TRBV9, the J gene TRBJ2-2, with D uncertain. The CDR3 covers 13 residues. The ends were cut back, 1 base at V and 1 base at J, with 2 bases in the middle. Per germline, CDR1 SGDLS and CDR2 YYNGEE. CDR3 sequence reads: CASSVQNTGELFF. Written as DNA, the CDR3 is TGTGCCAGCAGCGTACAGAACACCGGGGAGCTGTTTTTT.

This chain uses TRBV7-3 with TRBJ1-5; the match to TRBD1 covers 7 bases. This CDR3 contains 13 residues. The germline V gene has CDR1 SGHTA and CDR2 FQGTGA. V lost 2 bases, J lost 6 bases, and 1 base stayed unmatched. In nucleotides, the CDR3 is TGTGCCAGCAGCTTAGCAGGGGGTCAGCCCCAGCATTTT. Translation: CASSLAGGQPQHF.

The genes are TRBV11-3 and TRBJ2-1; a possible D gene is TRBD2 (6 bases). The CDR3 loop spans 17 amino acids. The V end lost 1 base, the J end lost 7 bases, and 20 bases lay between the germline ends. CDR1 is SGHNT and CDR2 is YENEEA in the germline V gene. CDR3 in DNA: TGTGCCAGCAGCTTAGGGATTGGCTCCTGGAGGGGTAATGAGCAGTTCTTC. This codes for CASSLGIGSWRGNEQFF.

This clone occurred once. V is TRBV4-1 and J is TRBJ2-7, with D possibly being TRBD1 (5 bases). The CDR3 consists of 13 residues. Looked up from germline, CDR1 is MGHRA and CDR2 is YSYEKL. V was shortened by 5 bases and J by 1 base, with 9 bases between the two germline ends. In DNA form, the CDR3 reads TGCGCCAGCAGCGTTACAGGTTCCTACGAGCAGTACTTC. As protein: CASSVTGSYEQYF.

This chain links TRBV28 with TRBJ1-2, with 7 nucleotides matching TRBD1. Germline V gene sequence: CDR1 MDHEN, CDR2 SYDVKM. CDR3 length equals 17 residues. J was trimmed by 7 bases and V by 5 bases; bases with no gene match: 19. CDR3 DNA: TGTGCCAGCAGTACCCTGGGGGTAGGGGGCAATACCGGTGGCTACACCTTC. This encodes CASSTLGVGGNTGGYTF.

The V and J genes are TRBV7-3 and TRBJ2-3, with 10 bases identical to TRBD2. J was trimmed by 12 bases and V by 2 bases; bases with no gene match: 5. The CDR3 covers 13 residues. The germline gives CDR1 SGHTA, CDR2 FQGTGA. The CDR3 is CASSLEASGRQYF. The CDR3 DNA is TGTGCCAGCAGCTTAGAGGCTAGCGGGAGACAGTATTTT.

The chain uses TRBV7-2 and TRBJ2-7; 8 nucleotides align to TRBD2. The V segment lost 5 bases and the J segment 4 bases; nucleotides outside the gene matches: 4. This CDR3 is built from 13 residues. Germline V CDR1 and CDR2: SGHTA, FQGNSA. The CDR3, as DNA: TGTGCCAGCAGCCAGGGACTAGTATACGAGCAGTACTTC. As protein: CASSQGLVYEQYF.

CDR3 in DNA: TGTGCCAGCAGCCGGGGACAGGGGGCTTATGGCTACACCTTC. This codes for CASSRGQGAYGYTF. The rearrangement uses TRBV6-6 and TRBJ1-2; 12 nucleotides agree with TRBD1. The CDR3 consists of 14 residues. J was trimmed by 5 bases and V by 6 bases; bases with no gene match: 4. Germline V gene lookup returns CDR1 MNHNY and CDR2 SVGAGI (reference sequence).

The chain links TRBV7-3 to TRBJ2-3; TRBD2 might be the D (6 bases). The CDR3 length is 14 residues. Germline V lookup: CDR1 SGHTA, CDR2 FQGTGA. Deletions cut 3 bases from V and 4 bases from J, with 11 bases between. In DNA, the CDR3 is TGTGCCAGCAGCTTTGGGGGGAGCGCAGATACGCAGTATTTT. Translation: CASSFGGSADTQYF.

J is TRBJ1-1 and V is TRBV15, with D unclear. Germline V gene data show CDR1 as LNHNV and CDR2 as YYDKDF (reference sequence). V lost 3 bases and J 9 bases, leaving 11 bases between the germline ends. The CDR3 is made up of 12 amino acids. CDR3 region: CATSRSTSQAFF. CDR3 nucleotide sequence: TGTGCCACCAGCAGGTCGACAAGCCAAGCTTTCTTT.

This clone was counted once. This chain links TRBV5-6 with TRBJ2-5; D gene unclear. CDR1 is SGHDT, CDR2 YYEEEE, per germline. There are 14 residues in the CDR3. V was cut by 1 base and J by 6 bases, with 13 bases left in between. CDR3 bases: TGTGCCAGCAGCTTGTACCAGTCCGCACAGACCCAGTACTTC. It is translated as CASSLYQSAQTQYF.

The rearrangement uses TRBV5-1 and TRBJ2-3, with 8 bases lining up with TRBD2. CDR1 SGHRS and CDR2 YFSETQ come from the germline V gene. This CDR3 region has 15 residues. V shed 2 bases, J shed 0 bases, and the junction held 2 bases outside the gene matches. The CDR3 region has the DNA TGCGCCAGCAGCTTATTAGCGGGGAGCACAGATACGCAGTATTTT. It is translated as CASSLLAGSTDTQYF.